Following are 4 T cell receptor beta chains from one sample sequenced in a study of post-analysis software for immune sequencing data. Unique molecular identifiers tagged the TCR beta cDNA libraries. TCRdb re-analysed the PCR reads in MiXCR, keeping a single row per CDR3 protein. The repertoire holds approximately 360,000 distinct CDR3 sequences, with about a third as singletons. Their antigens remain unidentified. The study, taken as a whole, reports: Patients showed TRBV5-6, TRBV5-1 and TRBV20-1 among four to six TRBV segments more frequent than in controls.

The sequenced sample consisted of blood. The receptors were sampled from a girl aged 10 to 17 with multiple sclerosis.

With respect to this clonotype: One end of the junction does not line up with germline, which may come from a read error. This chain uses TRBV7-9 with TRBJ1-1; a weak D match, TRBD1 (6 bases). Germline loops: CDR1 SEHNR, CDR2 FQNEAQ (reference sequence). CDR3 size: 15 residues. The CDR3: CAVSQGGTANTKAFF. CDR3 sequence (DNA): TGTGCCGTCAGCCAAGGGGGGACCGCGAACACTAAAGCTTTCTTT. Combining the CDR3 with reference TRBV7-9 and TRBJ1-1 gives the whole variable domain DTGVSQNPRHKITKRGQNVTFRCDPISEHNRLYWYRQTLGQGPEFLTYFQNEAQLEKSRLLSDRFSAERPKGSFSTLEIQRTEQGDSAMYLCAVSQGGTANTKAFFGQGTRLTVV.

The chain uses TRBV20-1 and TRBJ2-7; D possibly matches TRBD1 or TRBD2 (5 bases each). Trimming shortened V by 3 bases and J by 7 bases, and 13 bases separated the two germline ends. Germline V CDR1 and CDR2: DFQATT, SNEGSKA (reference sequence). CDR3 length: 12 amino acids. The CDR3 nucleotides read TGCAGTGCTAGCGGGGACGCAGGAGAGCAGTACTTC. Its translation is CSASGDAGEQYF.

The chain joins TRBV5-1 to TRBJ1-1; 8 bases line up with TRBD1. Germline V gene lookup returns CDR1 SGHRS and CDR2 YFSETQ. The CDR3 consists of 16 residues. The V and J ends lost 4 bases and 1 base, in that order; junction bases with no gene match: 9. CDR3 protein: CASSGQGVDWNTEAFF. In DNA, the CDR3 is TGCGCCAGCAGCGGACAGGGAGTAGATTGGAACACTGAAGCTTTCTTT.

This clonotype was observed a handful of times. V is TRBV28 and J is TRBJ1-5, with D possibly TRBD1 on 5 matching bases. CDR1 is MDHEN, CDR2 SYDVKM, per germline. V was clipped by 2 bases and J by 8 bases, with 16 bases between them. The CDR3 length is 15 residues. The CDR3: CASSLIGGGMEPQHF. CDR3 nucleotides: TGTGCCAGCAGTTTAATCGGGGGAGGTATGGAGCCCCAGCATTTT.